The 9 T cell receptor beta chains reported below all come from one sample, sequenced in a study of CD8 T cells in ankylosing spondylitis. TCRdb reprocessed the 5' RACE reads via MiXCR and lists one record per CDR3 protein. The sample has 150,000 to 200,000 distinct CDR3 sequences, roughly 13% seen once. Sequences were obtained from blood, either unsorted or a sorted T cell fraction (not recorded which). The receptors come from a female donor with ankylosing spondylitis or in good health (not recorded which).

This clonotype was recorded many times. The chain couples TRBV12-3 or TRBV12-4 to TRBJ1-3; D gene unclear. Trimming removed 7 bases from V and 7 bases from J, with 8 bases in between. The CDR3 is 11 residues long. CDR3 loop: CASTESNTIYF. As DNA, the CDR3 is TGTGCCAGCACTGAATCCAACACCATATATTTT.

This rearrangement joins TRBV1 to TRBJ2-7; whether TRBD1, the table's D call, matches the DNA was not checked. TRBV1 is a pseudogene. The length of the CDR3 is 14 residues. Here the CDR3 reads CTSSQEGALHRQCF. CDR3 DNA sequence: TGCACCAGCAGCCAAGAGGGGGCGTTGCACAGGCAGTGCTTC.

This clonotype was seen repeatedly, ten times or more. The chain employs TRBV7-2 and TRBJ2-7; 8 bases match TRBD1. From germline, CDR1 is SGHTA and CDR2 FQGNSA. CDR3 length: 14 amino acids. Trimming cost V 4 bases and J 2 bases; bases outside gene matches: 4. In DNA, the CDR3 is TGTGCCAGCAGCTCGGGACAGGCCCCCTACGAGCAGTACTTC. Its translation: CASSSGQAPYEQYF.

Many counts were recorded for this clonotype. V usage is TRBV28 and J usage is TRBJ1-2, with D perhaps TRBD1 (6 bases). The V end lost 2 bases, the J end lost 4 bases, and 11 bases lay between the germline ends. CDR3 length equals 14 residues. CDR1 is MDHEN and CDR2 is SYDVKM in the germline V gene. CDR3 DNA: TGTGCCAGCAGTTTACAGGGGTTGAGCTATGGCTACACCTTC. It encodes CASSLQGLSYGYTF.

There are a few counts of this clonotype. The CDR3 loop is CSARIAGATSGTYNEQFF. CDR3 coding DNA: TGCAGTGCTAGGATAGCGGGGGCGACTAGCGGGACCTACAATGAGCAGTTCTTC. The genes are TRBV20-1 and TRBJ2-1; TRBD2 matches 11 bases. The length of the CDR3 is 18 residues. Germline V lookup: CDR1 DFQATT, CDR2 SNEGSKA (reference sequence). The junction had 12 bases not matched to a gene; V was cut back by 3 bases and J by 2 bases.

This clonotype was seen repeatedly, ten times or more. The CDR3 loop is CASLPSAGQPQHF. Written as DNA, the CDR3 is TGTGCCAGCCTCCCCTCGGCAGGCCAGCCCCAGCATTTT. The gene calls are TRBV6-2 or TRBV6-3 and TRBJ1-5; D remains unclear. CDR1 MNHEY and CDR2 SVGEGT come from the germline V gene. CDR3 length: 13 residues. Trimming removed 8 bases from V and 7 bases from J, with 15 bases in between.

This clonotype came up many times. This chain links TRBV4-1 with TRBJ1-1, with D unresolved. Looked up from germline, CDR1 is MGHRA and CDR2 is YSYEKL. The ends were cut back, 2 bases at V and 5 bases at J, with 18 bases in the middle. The CDR3 contains 16 residues. CDR3 sequence: CASSQWAQVVRTEAFF. CDR3 DNA: TGCGCCAGCAGCCAATGGGCTCAGGTAGTAAGGACTGAAGCTTTCTTT.

This clonotype has ten or more counts. CDR3 loop: CATSGVAGANQPQHF. DNA of the CDR3: TGTGCCACCAGCGGAGTGGCCGGGGCCAATCAGCCCCAGCATTTT. The gene calls are TRBV15 and TRBJ1-5; D is perhaps TRBD1 (5 bases). CDR3 length: 15 amino acids. Germline V gene lookup returns CDR1 LNHNV and CDR2 YYDKDF (reference sequence). Trimming removed 5 bases from V and 3 bases from J, with 14 bases in between.

This clonotype appeared once. A clone one base away is much larger, so this may be a read error. The chain is built from TRBV25-1 and TRBJ2-1; possibly TRBD2 for D (5 bases). Germline-derived CDR1 and CDR2 are MGHDK and SYGVNS. V was cut by 10 bases and J by 8 bases, with 27 bases left in between. This CDR3 has 16 amino acids. CDR3 bases: TGTGCCATCCTCCCATTACTAGTAAGTAGTCCCGATGAGCAGTTCTTC. Its protein is CAILPLLVSSPDEQFF.